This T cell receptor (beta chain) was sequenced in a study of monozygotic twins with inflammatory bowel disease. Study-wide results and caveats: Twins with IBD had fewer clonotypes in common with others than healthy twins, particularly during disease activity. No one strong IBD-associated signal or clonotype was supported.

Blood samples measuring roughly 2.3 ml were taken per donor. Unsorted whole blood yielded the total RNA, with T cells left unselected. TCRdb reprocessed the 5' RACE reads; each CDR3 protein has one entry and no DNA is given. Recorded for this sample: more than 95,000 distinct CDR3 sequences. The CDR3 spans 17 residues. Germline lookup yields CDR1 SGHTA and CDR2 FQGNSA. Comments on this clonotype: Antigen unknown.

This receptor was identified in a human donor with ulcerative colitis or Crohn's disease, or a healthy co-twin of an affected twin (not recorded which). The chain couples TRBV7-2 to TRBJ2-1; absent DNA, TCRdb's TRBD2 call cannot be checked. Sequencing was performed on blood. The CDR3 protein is CASSSGLAGGPLNEQFF.